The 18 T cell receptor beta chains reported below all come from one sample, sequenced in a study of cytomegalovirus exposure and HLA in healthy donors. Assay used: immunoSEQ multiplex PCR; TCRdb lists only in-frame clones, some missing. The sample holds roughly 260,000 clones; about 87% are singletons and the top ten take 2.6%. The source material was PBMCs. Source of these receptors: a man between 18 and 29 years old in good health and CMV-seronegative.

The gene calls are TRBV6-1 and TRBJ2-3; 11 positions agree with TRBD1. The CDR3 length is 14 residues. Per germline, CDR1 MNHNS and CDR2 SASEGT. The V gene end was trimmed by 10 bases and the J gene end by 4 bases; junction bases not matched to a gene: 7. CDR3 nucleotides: TGTGCCACACGGGACAGGGGGATTGCAGATACGCAGTATTTT. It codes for CATRDRGIADTQYF.

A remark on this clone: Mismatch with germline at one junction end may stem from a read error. The CDR3 DNA sequence: TGTGCTAGCAGCCGGTGGTTTGCAGGGGTGGTCCAAGAGACCCAGTACTTC. Protein product: CASSRWFAGVVQETQYF. The V call is TRBV7-7, the J call TRBJ2-5, with D maybe TRBD1 (6 bases). Germline V gives CDR1 SSHAT, CDR2 FNYEAQ (reference sequence). The CDR3 consists of 17 residues.

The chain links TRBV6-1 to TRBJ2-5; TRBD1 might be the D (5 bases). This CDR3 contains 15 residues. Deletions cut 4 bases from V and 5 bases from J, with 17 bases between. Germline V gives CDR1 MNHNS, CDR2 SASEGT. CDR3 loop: CASSVPTAATETQYF. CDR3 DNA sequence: TGTGCCAGCAGTGTACCGACAGCCGCAACGGAGACCCAGTACTTC.

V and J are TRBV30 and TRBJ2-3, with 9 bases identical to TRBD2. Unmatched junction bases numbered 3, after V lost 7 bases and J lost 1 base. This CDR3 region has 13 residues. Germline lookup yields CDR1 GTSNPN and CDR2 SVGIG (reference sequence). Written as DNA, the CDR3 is TGTGCCTCTCGGACTAGCGGCACAGATACGCAGTATTTT. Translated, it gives CASRTSGTDTQYF.

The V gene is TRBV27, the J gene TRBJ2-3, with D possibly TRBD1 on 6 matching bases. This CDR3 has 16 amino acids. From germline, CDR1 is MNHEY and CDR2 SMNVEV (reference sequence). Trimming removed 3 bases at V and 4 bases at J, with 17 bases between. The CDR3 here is CASSFMGHNRADTQYF. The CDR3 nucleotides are TGTGCCAGCAGTTTCATGGGGCACAACAGGGCAGATACGCAGTATTTT.

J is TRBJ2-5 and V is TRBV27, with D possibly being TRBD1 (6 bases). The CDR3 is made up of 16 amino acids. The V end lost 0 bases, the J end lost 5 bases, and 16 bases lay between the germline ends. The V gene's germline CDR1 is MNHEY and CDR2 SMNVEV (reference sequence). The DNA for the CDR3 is TGTGCCAGCAGTTTATCTCCAGGGGCTAGTTTTGAGACCCAGTACTTC. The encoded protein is CASSLSPGASFETQYF.

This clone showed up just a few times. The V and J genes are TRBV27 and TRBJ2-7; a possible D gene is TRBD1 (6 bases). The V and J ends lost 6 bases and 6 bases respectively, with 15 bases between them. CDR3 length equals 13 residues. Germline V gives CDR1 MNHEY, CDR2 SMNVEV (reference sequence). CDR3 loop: CASSLTGWFEQYF. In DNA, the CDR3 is TGTGCCAGCAGCCTCACAGGGTGGTTCGAGCAGTACTTC.

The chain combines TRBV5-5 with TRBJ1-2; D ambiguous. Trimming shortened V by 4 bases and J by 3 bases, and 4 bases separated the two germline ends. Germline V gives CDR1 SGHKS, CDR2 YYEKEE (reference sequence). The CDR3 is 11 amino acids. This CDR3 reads CASSPDYGYTF. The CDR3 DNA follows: TGTGCCAGCAGCCCCGACTATGGCTACACCTTC. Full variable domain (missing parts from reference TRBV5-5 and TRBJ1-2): DAGVTQSPTHLIKTRGQQVTLRCSPISGHKSVSWYQQVLGQGPQFIFQYYEKEERGRGNFPDRFSARQFPNYSSELNVNALLLGDSALYLCASSPDYGYTFGSGTRLTVV.

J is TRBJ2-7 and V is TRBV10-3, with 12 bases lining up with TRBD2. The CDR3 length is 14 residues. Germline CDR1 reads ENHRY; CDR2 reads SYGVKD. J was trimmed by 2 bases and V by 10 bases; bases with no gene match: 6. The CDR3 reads CATGTSGWTYEQYF. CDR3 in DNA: TGTGCCACAGGGACTAGCGGGTGGACCTACGAGCAGTACTTC.

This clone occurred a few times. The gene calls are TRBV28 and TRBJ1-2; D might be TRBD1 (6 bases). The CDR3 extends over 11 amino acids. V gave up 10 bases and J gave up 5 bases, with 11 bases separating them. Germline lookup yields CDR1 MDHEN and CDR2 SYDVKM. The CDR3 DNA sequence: TGTGCCACCACACAGGGATATGGCTACACCTTC. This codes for CATTQGYGYTF.

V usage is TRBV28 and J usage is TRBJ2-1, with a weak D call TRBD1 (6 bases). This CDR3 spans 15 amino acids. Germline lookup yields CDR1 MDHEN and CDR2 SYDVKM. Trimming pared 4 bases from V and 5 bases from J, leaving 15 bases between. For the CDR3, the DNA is TGTGCCAGCAGTTCCCTGCCCCGGGACAACAATGAGCAGTTCTTC. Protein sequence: CASSSLPRDNNEQFF.

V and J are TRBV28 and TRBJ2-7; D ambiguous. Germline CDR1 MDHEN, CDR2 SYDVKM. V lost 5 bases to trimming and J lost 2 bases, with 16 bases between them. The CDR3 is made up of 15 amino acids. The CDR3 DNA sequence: TGTGCCAGCAGTCCCCGAACCGAGACTCCCTACGAGCAGTACTTC. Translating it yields CASSPRTETPYEQYF.

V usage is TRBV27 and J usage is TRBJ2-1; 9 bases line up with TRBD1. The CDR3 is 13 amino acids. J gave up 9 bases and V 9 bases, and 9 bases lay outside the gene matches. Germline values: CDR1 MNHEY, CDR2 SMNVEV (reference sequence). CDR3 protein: CASRDREGFEQFF. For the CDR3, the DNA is TGTGCCAGTAGGGACAGGGAAGGCTTTGAGCAGTTCTTC.

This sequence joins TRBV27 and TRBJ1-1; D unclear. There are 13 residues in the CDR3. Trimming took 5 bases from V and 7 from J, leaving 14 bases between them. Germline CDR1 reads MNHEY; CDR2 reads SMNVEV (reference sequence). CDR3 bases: TGTGCCAGCAGTCCCTTAGGAGGCGTTGAAGCTTTCTTT. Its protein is CASSPLGGVEAFF.

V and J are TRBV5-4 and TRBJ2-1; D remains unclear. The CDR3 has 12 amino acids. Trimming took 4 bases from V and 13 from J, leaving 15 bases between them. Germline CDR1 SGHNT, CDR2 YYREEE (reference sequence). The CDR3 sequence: CASSLFPGLQFF. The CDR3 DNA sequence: TGTGCCAGCAGCCTATTCCCGGGTCTTCAGTTCTTC.

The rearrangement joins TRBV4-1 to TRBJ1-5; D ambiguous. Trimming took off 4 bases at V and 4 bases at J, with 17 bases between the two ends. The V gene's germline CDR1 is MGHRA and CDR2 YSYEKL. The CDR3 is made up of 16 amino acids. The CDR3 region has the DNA TGCGCCAGCAGCCTTGTAATAGGAGCCTATAATCAGCCCCAGCATTTT. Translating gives CASSLVIGAYNQPQHF.

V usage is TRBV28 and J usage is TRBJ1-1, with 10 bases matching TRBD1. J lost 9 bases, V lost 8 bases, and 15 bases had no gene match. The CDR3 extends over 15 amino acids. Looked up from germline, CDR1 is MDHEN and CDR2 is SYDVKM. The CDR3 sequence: CASGPPAGTGVKAFF. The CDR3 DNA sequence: TGTGCCAGCGGTCCACCCGCCGGGACAGGGGTGAAAGCTTTCTTT.

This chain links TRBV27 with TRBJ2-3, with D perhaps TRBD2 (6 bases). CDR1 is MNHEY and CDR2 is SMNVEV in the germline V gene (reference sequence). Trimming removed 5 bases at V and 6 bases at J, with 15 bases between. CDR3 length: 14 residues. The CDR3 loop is CASSGGPLGDTQYF. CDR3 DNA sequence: TGTGCCAGCAGTGGAGGGCCCCTCGGCGATACGCAGTATTTT.